The 27 T cell receptor beta chains below were found in one sample sequenced in a study of T cell responses to AZD1222 COVID-19 vaccine. Measured with immunoSEQ multiplex PCR; TCRdb has only the in-frame clones, and not every one. The sample consists of some 120,000 clones, around 90% of them appearing once. Sample: peripheral blood, taken on day 0 of AZD1222 vaccination. The receptors shown here come from an adult in good health.

V usage is TRBV11-2 and J usage is TRBJ1-4; D is possibly TRBD1 (6 bases). The V end lost 7 bases, the J end lost 11 bases, and 17 bases lay between the germline ends. The CDR3 extends over 13 amino acids. Germline CDR1 is SGHAT and CDR2 is FQNNGV. The CDR3 is CASTGRTVGKLFF. CDR3 in DNA: TGTGCCAGCACCGGAAGGACAGTGGGCAAACTGTTTTTT.

This clone was counted a single time. The V call is TRBV7-3, the J call TRBJ2-1; maybe TRBD2 (5 bases). Germline V gene data show CDR1 as SGHTA and CDR2 as FQGTGA. The germline V and J ends were trimmed by 2 bases and 4 bases, with 12 bases remaining between them. The CDR3 length is 15 residues. CDR3 in DNA: TGTGCCAGCAGCTTACAAGCGGTCCGGTACAATGAGCAGTTCTTC. Amino acids: CASSLQAVRYNEQFF.

Concerning this clone itself: The same CDR3 arises from other DNA sequences in this sample as well. The chain joins TRBV5-1 to TRBJ2-7, with D possibly TRBD1 on 5 matching bases. This CDR3 is 14 amino acids long. Germline lookup yields CDR1 SGHRS and CDR2 YFSETQ. V lost 0 bases and J 3 bases, leaving 10 bases between the germline ends. CDR3 sequence reads: CASSLGQGIYEQYF. In DNA form, the CDR3 reads TGCGCCAGCAGCTTGGGGCAGGGAATCTACGAGCAGTACTTC.

The chain carries TRBV5-5 and TRBJ2-7; no definite D call. Trimming pared 0 bases from V and 1 base from J, leaving 5 bases between. CDR3 length equals 13 residues. Germline CDR1 is SGHKS and CDR2 is YYEKEE (reference sequence). The CDR3 DNA follows: TGTGCCAGCAGCTTGGCAGGTTCCTACGAGCAGTACTTC. This sequence encodes CASSLAGSYEQYF.

This rearrangement joins TRBV24-1 to TRBJ1-5; D gene ambiguous. This CDR3 region has 13 residues. CDR1 is KGHDR, CDR2 SFDVKD, per germline. V dropped 5 bases and J dropped 4 bases, with 8 bases sitting between them. In DNA, the CDR3 is TGTGCCACCAGTGCGAGACCTAATCAGCCCCAGCATTTT. Protein: CATSARPNQPQHF.

The chain recombines TRBV6-4 with TRBJ2-7; D might be TRBD2 (5 bases). The CDR3 has 13 amino acids. CDR1 is MRHNA and CDR2 is SNTAGT in the germline V gene. The V and J ends lost 6 bases and 6 bases respectively, with 15 bases between them. The CDR3 protein is CASRGGPSGEQYF. CDR3 DNA sequence: TGTGCCAGCAGAGGAGGACCCTCCGGCGAGCAGTACTTC.

The genes are TRBV2 and TRBJ1-5; perhaps TRBD1 as D (6 bases). CDR1 and CDR2 from the germline V gene are SNHLY and FYNNEI. With 7 bases removed from V and 4 bases from J, the gap between germline ends came to 8 bases. This CDR3 region has 12 residues. DNA for the CDR3: TGTGCCAGCAAGACAGGAAATCAGCCCCAGCATTTT. It codes for CASKTGNQPQHF.

The chain has TRBV19 and TRBJ2-1, with D perhaps TRBD2 (6 bases). Germline V CDR1 and CDR2: LNHDA, SQIVND (reference sequence). The CDR3 covers 15 residues. Between the trimmed V and J ends, which lost 6 bases and 5 bases, there was a span of 17 bases. CDR3 amino acids: CASRPGGRIDNEQFF. CDR3 coding DNA: TGTGCCAGTAGGCCGGGTGGGAGGATCGACAATGAGCAGTTCTTC.

V and J are TRBV30 and TRBJ1-4; D ambiguous. Trimming stripped 3 bases from V and 0 bases from J, with 8 bases between. CDR3 length equals 14 residues. Per germline, CDR1 GTSNPN and CDR2 SVGIG (reference sequence). CDR3 residues: CAWRGSATNEKLFF. CDR3 bases: TGTGCCTGGAGGGGGTCAGCAACTAATGAAAAACTGTTTTTT. Using reference TRBV30 and TRBJ1-4 for the parts outside the CDR3, the full variable domain is SQTIHQWPATLVQPVGSPLSLECTVEGTSNPNLYWYRQAAGRGLQLLFYSVGIGQISSEVPQNLSASRPQDRQFILSSKKLLLSDSGFYLCAWRGSATNEKLFFGSGTQLSVL.

This chain links TRBV7-2 with TRBJ2-2; D uncertain. The CDR3 runs to 16 residues. Trimming cost V 1 base and J 1 base, with 10 bases left between them. Germline V gives CDR1 SGHTA, CDR2 FQGNSA. The CDR3 DNA reads as TGTGCCAGCAGCTTAGTCCCGGTTAGGAACACCGGGGAGCTGTTTTTT. It codes for CASSLVPVRNTGELFF.

The V gene is TRBV18, the J gene TRBJ1-4; D uncertain. Trimming cost V 3 bases and J 4 bases, with 12 bases left between them. Germline-derived CDR1 and CDR2 are KGHSH and LQKENI. The CDR3 spans 15 residues. The CDR3: CASSPERRYNEKLFF. In DNA, the CDR3 is TGTGCCAGCTCACCGGAAAGAAGATATAATGAAAAACTGTTTTTT. Looking up the rest from reference TRBV18 and TRBJ1-4 gives the full variable domain: NAGVMQNPRHLVRRRGQEARLRCSPMKGHSHVYWYRQLPEEGLKFMVYLQKENIIDESGMPKERFSAEFPKEGPSILRIQQVVRGDSAAYFCASSPERRYNEKLFFGSGTQLSVL.

The chain uses TRBV11-2 and TRBJ1-2; 10 bases map to TRBD1. Germline CDR1 reads SGHAT; CDR2 reads FQNNGV. This CDR3 contains 15 residues. V dropped 2 bases and J dropped 4; count of bases not matched to a gene: 4. The CDR3 is CASSLLTGGSYGYTF. In DNA, the CDR3 is TGTGCCAGCAGCTTATTGACAGGGGGCAGCTATGGCTACACCTTC.

CDR3 in amino acids: CASSLETSPSYEQYF. The CDR3 DNA is TGCGCCAGCAGCTTGGAGACTAGCCCATCCTACGAGCAGTACTTC. The V gene is TRBV5-1, the J gene TRBJ2-7; 7 nucleotides match TRBD2. V lost 0 bases and J lost 1; bases outside the gene matches: 4. The CDR3 is 15 residues long. Germline V lookup: CDR1 SGHRS, CDR2 YFSETQ. The variable domain in full, with the rest retrieved from reference TRBV5-1 and TRBJ2-7, is KAGVTQTPRYLIKTRGQQVTLSCSPISGHRSVSWYQQTPGQGLQFLFEYFSETQRNKGNFPGRFSGRQFSNSRSEMNVSTLELGDSALYLCASSLETSPSYEQYFGPGTRLTVT.

The chain has TRBV11-1 and TRBJ2-5; 11 nucleotides align to TRBD2. Germline V gives CDR1 SGHAT, CDR2 FQDESV (reference sequence). This CDR3 has 16 residues. V shed 3 bases, J shed 2 bases, and the junction held 5 bases outside the gene matches. The CDR3 is CASSFRLAGLQETQYF. The CDR3 DNA reads TGTGCCAGCAGCTTCCGACTAGCGGGGTTACAAGAGACCCAGTACTTC.

The chain has TRBV5-1 and TRBJ1-1, with D perhaps matching TRBD1 (6 bases). Germline loops: CDR1 SGHRS, CDR2 YFSETQ. The CDR3 runs 18 residues. Trimming pared 4 bases from V and 0 bases from J, leaving 22 bases between. The CDR3 spells CASSAARGQRTVNTEAFF. DNA for the CDR3: TGCGCCAGCAGCGCGGCTAGAGGACAGCGGACCGTGAACACTGAAGCTTTCTTT.

The V gene is TRBV11-2, the J gene TRBJ1-1, with a tentative D call TRBD1 (5 bases). Germline V gene data show CDR1 as SGHAT and CDR2 as FQNNGV. The CDR3 has 13 residues. V lost 2 bases and J lost 5, with 9 bases in between. The CDR3 DNA sequence: TGTGCCAGCAGCTTAACCAGGGAAACTGAAGCTTTCTTT. Translating it yields CASSLTRETEAFF. Looking up the rest from reference TRBV11-2 and TRBJ1-1 gives the full variable domain: EAGVAQSPRYKIIEKRQSVAFWCNPISGHATLYWYQQILGQGPKLLIQFQNNGVVDDSQLPKDRFSAERLKGVDSTLKIQPAKLEDSAVYLCASSLTRETEAFFGQGTRLTVV.

This chain connects TRBV27 to TRBJ1-2, with D hard to call. Trimming cost V 4 bases and J 5 bases, with 11 bases left between them. This CDR3 spans 13 amino acids. Germline loops: CDR1 MNHEY, CDR2 SMNVEV (reference sequence). CDR3 region: CASSWQVGYGYTF. The CDR3 nucleotides read TGTGCCAGCAGTTGGCAGGTCGGGTATGGCTACACCTTC.

This chain links TRBV7-2 with TRBJ2-3, with D uncertain. Germline V lookup: CDR1 SGHTA, CDR2 FQGNSA. The CDR3 sequence is 14 residues long. Trimming removed 0 bases from V and 4 bases from J, with 8 bases in between. Here the CDR3 reads CASSLALISDTQYF. The DNA for the CDR3 is TGTGCCAGCAGCTTAGCCCTAATTTCAGATACGCAGTATTTT.

This chain joins TRBV18 and TRBJ2-7, with 7 nucleotides matching TRBD1. V dropped 6 bases and J dropped 1; count of bases not matched to a gene: 6. Germline CDR1 KGHSH, CDR2 LQKENI. CDR3 length equals 14 residues. CDR3 protein: CASSRRDSSYEQYF. The CDR3, as DNA: TGTGCCAGCTCGCGAAGGGACAGTTCCTACGAGCAGTACTTC. Using reference TRBV18 and TRBJ2-7 for the parts outside the CDR3, the full variable domain is NAGVMQNPRHLVRRRGQEARLRCSPMKGHSHVYWYRQLPEEGLKFMVYLQKENIIDESGMPKERFSAEFPKEGPSILRIQQVVRGDSAAYFCASSRRDSSYEQYFGPGTRLTVT.

The chain has TRBV30 and TRBJ1-3; D is undetermined. The CDR3 runs to 14 residues. The V gene lost 0 bases and the J gene lost 7 bases, with 13 bases spanning the gap. Germline V gives CDR1 GTSNPN, CDR2 SVGIG (reference sequence). For the CDR3, the DNA is TGTGCCTGGAGTGTAAGCGTGGTTTCGAACACCATATATTTT. This codes for CAWSVSVVSNTIYF.

The CDR3 DNA reads as TGTGCCAGCAGCACGCCGGGACAGGGGTTCTACGAGCAGTACTTC. Protein sequence: CASSTPGQGFYEQYF. The gene calls are TRBV7-9 and TRBJ2-7; 10 bases map to TRBD1. CDR1 and CDR2 from the germline V gene are SEHNR and FQNEAQ (reference sequence). Losses at the gene ends were 5 bases for V and 3 bases for J; bases not matched to a gene: 7. The CDR3 runs 15 residues. The whole variable domain, filled in from reference TRBV7-9 and TRBJ2-7, reads DTGVSQNPRHKITKRGQNVTFRCDPISEHNRLYWYRQTLGQGPEFLTYFQNEAQLEKSRLLSDRFSAERPKGSFSTLEIQRTEQGDSAMYLCASSTPGQGFYEQYFGPGTRLTVT.

The rearrangement links TRBV7-2 to TRBJ1-6, with 8 positions matching TRBD1. The germline CDR1 and CDR2 sequences are SGHTA and FQGNSA. The CDR3 is 19 residues long. V lost 5 bases and J lost 0; bases outside the gene matches: 12. The CDR3 here is CASSPHGRQGSSYNSPLHF. DNA for the CDR3: TGTGCCAGCAGCCCACACGGGAGACAGGGGAGCTCCTATAATTCACCCCTCCACTTT. The variable domain in full, with the rest retrieved from reference TRBV7-2 and TRBJ1-6, is GAGVSQSPSNKVTEKGKDVELRCDPISGHTALYWYRQSLGQGLEFLIYFQGNSAPDKSGLPSDRFSAERTGGSVSTLTIQRTQQEDSAVYLCASSPHGRQGSSYNSPLHFGNGTRLTVT.

The gene calls are TRBV27 and TRBJ1-1; the D is unclear. CDR1 MNHEY and CDR2 SMNVEV come from the germline V gene (reference sequence). Trimming took off 3 bases at V and 1 base at J, with 9 bases between the two ends. This CDR3 comprises 14 residues. The CDR3 DNA sequence: TGTGCCAGCAGTTTCGGCACCCCGAACACTGAAGCTTTCTTT. Protein sequence: CASSFGTPNTEAFF.

This clone is a singleton in its sample. The J gene is TRBJ1-5, the V gene TRBV30; D unclear. The V gene's germline CDR1 is GTSNPN and CDR2 SVGIG (reference sequence). CDR3 size: 14 residues. V gave up 4 bases and J gave up 0 bases, with 10 bases separating them. The CDR3 sequence is CAWTLAGSNQPQHF. CDR3 nucleotide sequence: TGTGCCTGGACTCTGGCTGGTAGCAATCAGCCCCAGCATTTT.

A remark on this clone: Within the sample, other DNA sequences also encode this same CDR3. This rearrangement joins TRBV19 to TRBJ1-5; D ambiguous. V lost 7 bases and J 2 bases, leaving 6 bases between the germline ends. The germline V gene has CDR1 LNHDA and CDR2 SQIVND (reference sequence). The CDR3 length is 12 residues. The CDR3 region is CASTRGNQPQHF. The CDR3 nucleotides are TGTGCCAGTACACGGGGCAATCAGCCCCAGCATTTT. Looking up the rest from reference TRBV19 and TRBJ1-5 gives the full variable domain: DGGITQSPKYLFRKEGQNVTLSCEQNLNHDAMYWYRQDPGQGLRLIYYSQIVNDFQKGDIAEGYSVSREKKESFPLTVTSAQKNPTAFYLCASTRGNQPQHFGDGTRLSIL.

V and J are TRBV5-6 and TRBJ2-1; D is possibly TRBD1 (6 bases). CDR3 length: 18 residues. V lost 1 base and J lost 7, with 24 bases in between. Germline-derived CDR1 and CDR2 are SGHDT and YYEEEE. The CDR3 DNA reads TGTGCCAGCAGCTTGTCGGACAGACCCGGGACACGACCAAATGAGCAGTTCTTC. As protein: CASSLSDRPGTRPNEQFF.

In this sample, this clone turned up once. The V call is TRBV5-1, the J call TRBJ2-5, with D possibly TRBD1 on 6 matching bases. Per the germline V gene, CDR1 is SGHRS and CDR2 is YFSETQ. V lost 3 bases, J lost 1 base, and 16 bases lay in between. This CDR3 comprises 16 residues. CDR3 sequence reads: CASSSTGMGLQETQYF. CDR3 in DNA: TGCGCCAGCAGCTCCACAGGGATGGGCCTCCAAGAGACCCAGTACTTC.